The TCR beta chain under discussion was sequenced for a study of cytomegalovirus exposure and HLA in healthy donors (dated by TCRdb to about 2017). As for the study more broadly: According to an earlier analysis of several hundred of the donors, 150 million to 200 million T cells yielded roughly 100 million unique TCR beta sequences and roughly 280 Gb of sequence data. Approximately 310 gigabases of sequencing data and 91 million or so unique TCR sequences made up an early release that covered over 550 HLA-typed donors. Of the 300 to 500 genotyped donors, 81% were placed in the genetic ancestry cluster associated with self-reported Caucasian donors. The study was designed to test whether signatures of past pathogen exposure could be identified by cataloging public T cell receptors. Using immunosequencing, the study profiled T cell repertoires from 550 to 750 subjects and related those repertoires to cytomegalovirus serostatus. In addition to the first cohort of approximately 670 subjects, a separate validation cohort of under 150 different subjects was used. The study combined high-throughput TCR immunosequencing, statistical association of individual TCRs with disease status, and machine learning to predict cytomegalovirus infection status. A later analysis re-analyzed previously published TCR beta repertoires from roughly 600 donors and added high-resolution HLA genotyping to study TCR occurrence patterns. Rather than using new phenotypic data, the later analysis identified candidate immune exposures from TCR beta sequences and from how often those sequences occurred across donors. In an earlier analysis of 550 to 700 of the donors, high-throughput TCR beta sequencing was used to judge whether each TCR beta V gene segment behaved as functional or pseudogenic. Alongside the repertoire data, information on donor age, sex, ethnicity and CMV serostatus was compiled. A later genetic analysis took genome-wide SNP genotypes for about three fifths of the 666 donors and used that subset as a discovery cohort. Every discovery cohort repertoire had been produced on one sequencing platform. Both class I and class II loci were covered by HLA typing, at four-digit resolution. Typing coverage varied by locus: roughly 620-640 donors for A, B, C, DRB1 and DQB1; approximately 520 for DQA1; around 610 for DPA1; fewer than 480 for DPB1. Four to six DR-DQ haplotypes were handled as single units for association and clustering, since linkage in the cohort was strong. Among roughly 400 genotyped donors of the cohort, an average of roughly 230,000 unique TCR beta nucleotide sequences was sequenced per donor, of which about 19% were non-productive.

Libraries came from the immunoSEQ multiplex PCR assay. The multiplex PCR relied on a mix of 60 forward primers for TCR Vbeta segments and 13 reverse primers for TCR Jbeta segments. A multiplex PCR assay on genomic DNA amplified the CDR3 region of rearranged TCR beta genes. The Illumina HiSeq System was used to sequence the amplified TCR beta libraries as 87-base-pair reads. In the original analysis: Across the roughly 600 repertoires, a later analysis counted tens of millions of unique TCR beta chains, about 10 million of which were shared by at least two donors. A nearest-neighbor algorithm error-corrected the raw reads and collapsed the reads into unique sequences, merging closely related sequences to remove PCR and sequencing errors. Alignment of CDR3 sequences to IMGT reference sequences was used to assign V, D and J gene segments. Each retained sequence needed at least a six-nucleotide match to both a V gene segment and a J gene segment. Rearrangements were classified as productive when the CDR3 lacked stop codons and remained in frame with V and J, and all other rearrangements were classified as non-productive. Following IMGT convention, CDR3 was defined as the stretch from the second conserved V-encoded cysteine to the conserved J-encoded phenylalanine. The earlier analysis of about 590 of the donors excluded sequences that lacked an unambiguous match to a single V gene segment. An earlier analysis of about 590 of the donors classified V segments as functional when productive rearrangements were above 56.7% and as segregating when the standard deviation between donors was above 5%. A statistical classification framework was built to diagnose cytomegalovirus status from the catalog of TCR beta chain sequences. V and J gene assignment, in a later analysis, came from comparing TCR nucleotide sequences with IMGT/GENE-DB human TR gene sequences. In a later analysis, CDR3 sequences and most-parsimonious VDJ recombination scenarios were assigned using the TCRdist pipeline. A later analysis defined each TCR beta chain by its CDR3 amino acid sequence plus V-gene family, and excluded reads lacking a unique V-gene family. A later analysis removed 592 highly shared, low-generation-probability nucleotide sequences to deal with suspected cross-contamination and a sequencing artifact. In a later analysis, a clonal expansion index was calculated for each public chain from normalized within-repertoire ranks of inferred template counts. Generation probabilities in a later analysis came from a VDJ recombination model fitted to out-of-frame rearrangements, and those results were checked against IGoR. In a later analysis, TCR-TCR, TCR-HLA and TCR-CMV co-occurrence was scored with hypergeometric tests, and a repertoire-size bias correction was applied to TCR pairs. False discovery rates were estimated in a later analysis by permuting HLA or CMV assignments 20 times. In a later analysis, co-occurring TCRs were grouped using DBSCAN, and TCRdist sequence similarity was added for clustering within HLA-allele-positive subsets. Repertoires with fewer than 30,000 or more than 120,000 public chains were left out of co-occurrence clustering, as were a handful of repertoires with anomalous nucleotide sharing. TCRdb provides this immuneACCESS table in a form limited to in-frame rearrangements. Some clones are lacking; in checked studies, under half of them reflect an unresolved V gene, and why the rest are absent is not known. The V and J calls and clone size were taken over from that table, and D and trimming were inferred from the DNA. Across this sample there are roughly 180,000 clones, with just under 80% seen only once. The ten largest clonotypes hold about 3% of the sample.

Deletion took 0 bases off V and 7 bases off J, with a span of 10 bases between the germline ends. The CDR3 spans 14 residues, from the cysteine through the phenylalanine. The only DNA kept is the CDR3, 42 bases in frame from the first base. The germline V gene (reference sequence) gives CDR1 as MNHNY and CDR2 as SVGAGI. A few counts support this clone. Its antigen target is currently unknown. The input lacks base qualities; no much larger clone sits a single base away. The paper as a whole reports these results and caveats: Correlated functional status among segregating V segments might be attributable to linkage disequilibrium, but an unknown experimental factor could not be ruled out. Only TCR beta chains were sequenced in this cohort, and the absence of alpha or paired-chain data limited detectable features. A further reported finding was that TCR beta sequences accurately predicted the HLA-A and HLA-B alleles for most subjects in the first cohort. Several of the top co-occurrence clusters appeared to be linked to parvovirus B19, influenza, CMV and Epstein-Barr virus, according to a later analysis. When HLA alleles, especially DR and DQ, strongly co-occurred, TCR associations were difficult to assign to individual alleles. HLA typing was unavailable for some donors at each locus, so association tests used only the typed subset. The study listed 170 or so TCR beta chains as associated with cytomegalovirus. In a later analysis, the rate of TCR association differed among HLA loci, with DRB1 alleles having the most associated TCRs and HLA-C alleles having the fewest. Compared with equally common non-associated chains, HLA-associated TCR beta chains in a later analysis were more clonally expanded and had lower generation probabilities. According to a later analysis, most CMV-associated TCR beta chains appeared to be HLA-restricted, and the HLA associations seemed to be driven largely by CMV exposure. For the cohort, immune exposure information was limited to CMV serostatus. According to a later genetic analysis, donors in an Asian-associated ancestry cluster had fewer N-insertions in productive TCRs than the roughly 660-donor mean. Because the 87-base-pair reads could not distinguish some IMGT-functional V segments, including TRBV6-2 and TRBV6-3, those segments were excluded. V-gene and J-gene trimming of TCR beta chains was associated with a missense DCLRE1C variant in a later genetic analysis, and the association was replicated in an independent cohort. Presence/absence analyses assumed roughly uniform sequencing depth across donors, an assumption that may not hold. In a later analysis, around 17,000 TCR beta sequences were associated with specific HLA alleles at a false discovery rate of 0.05. An earlier analysis of approximately 570 of the donors showed that most TCR beta V segments appeared in productive rearrangements either about 87% or about 30% of the time, which broadly matched IMGT annotations. A group of highly shared sequence variants was considered likely to be a technical artifact of the sequencing pipeline. The authors suggested that the approach could potentially be extended to other disease states and immunological phenotypes. The earlier analysis of about 600 of the donors excluded roughly 17 rarely observed V segments, including chromosome 9 orphons, because counts were too low. Most TCR sequences were seen in very few donors, while some public TCRs were found in many individuals. A few of the identified cytomegalovirus-associated TCR beta chains were confirmed in vitro to be specific for cytomegalovirus antigens. In both the original and validation cohorts, the classifier was reported to diagnose cytomegalovirus status with high specificity and sensitivity.

The cohort was made up of 500 to 800 healthy bone marrow donors. All cohort members were sampled while nominally healthy, although unrecorded immune exposures were likely present. The donor tested CMV seronegative, placing the donor among the 350 to 400 seronegative members of the cohort. Every donor gave a peripheral blood sample, and the peripheral blood mononuclear cells from that sample were used for TCR beta sequencing. Genomic DNA was extracted from the blood cell samples with the Qiagen DNeasy Blood Extraction Kit. This clonotype was obtained from a female donor in good health and CMV-seronegative. The V and J genes are TRBV6-6 and TRBJ1-3; TRBD1 is a possible D gene, resting on 5 matching bases. The sample consisted of PBMCs. The CDR3 in this case is CASSYSESGNTIYF. In nucleotides, the sequence is TGTGCCAGCAGTTACTCTGAATCAGGGAACACCATATATTTT.